This T cell receptor beta chain was recorded in a study of CD8+CD57+ T cells in acquired aplastic anemia. The overall study: Across the sorted CD4+ and CD8+ cells, DNA amounts averaged 3.2 ug. Approximately 11 million reads were obtained on average for healthy donor CD4+ cells. Study-level points and caveats: A set of around 30 CD8+ CDR3 sequences was shared between patients and controls, and these sequences appeared highly expressed in patients.

The table lists this clonotype with a count of one. The antigen remains unidentified. Profiling of TCR beta VDJ combinations and CDR3 sequences used genomic DNA as template. Using its own MiXCR run on the reads, TCRdb lists one record per CDR3 protein. This sample has about 110,000 distinct CDR3 sequences, with around half found just once. With 5 bases removed from V and 4 bases from J, the gap between germline ends came to 15 bases. The CDR3 totals 14 residues. Per the germline V gene, CDR1 is SGHRS and CDR2 is YFSETQ. Sequenced input: sorted CD4+, CD8+, or CD8+CD57+ T cells (not recorded which) from PBMCs. This TCR came from a human donor in good health, serving as a control. The rearrangement links TRBV5-1 to TRBJ2-5; the D is unclear. For the CDR3, the DNA is TGCGCCAGCAGTGGGAATAGGGTAGGAGAGACCCAGTACTTC. The encoded protein is CASSGNRVGETQYF.